A single sample is the source of the 25 T cell receptor beta chains below, sequenced in a study of blood T cells in healthy people across ages. Alongside a J-beta primer mix, a sample-barcoded 5' primer served in a second PCR lasting about 7 to 12 cycles. TCRdb re-called the 5' RACE reads through MiXCR, storing one row per CDR3 protein. The sample contains over 1,200,000 distinct CDR3 sequences, roughly 59% of which appear only once. The source material was blood. Receptors originate from a man in his late teens or twenties in good health.

V is TRBV4-2 and J is TRBJ2-5; a weak D match, TRBD1 (6 bases). The DNA end is more similar to TRBJ2-7, so the J call may be wrong. Germline CDR1 reads LGHNA; CDR2 reads YNFKEQ. The CDR3 extends over 15 amino acids. The CDR3 reads CASSQELTGLYEQYF. The CDR3 bases are TGTGCCAGCAGCCAAGAACTGACAGGCCTCTACGAGCAGTACTTC.

This clonotype was recorded a few times. The chain is built from TRBV4-1 and TRBJ2-7; D assignment may be TRBD1 or TRBD2 (5 bases each). CDR1 is MGHRA, CDR2 YSYEKL, per germline. V dropped 0 bases and J dropped 0 bases, with 12 bases sitting between them. CDR3 length: 16 amino acids. The CDR3 protein is CASSQDLAQGSYEQYF. CDR3 nucleotide sequence: TGCGCCAGCAGCCAAGATCTAGCCCAGGGCTCCTACGAGCAGTACTTC.

This clonotype was detected a few times. This chain links TRBV29-1 with TRBJ1-2; maybe TRBD1 (5 bases). Trimming shortened V by 8 bases and J by 4 bases, and 14 bases separated the two germline ends. Looked up from germline, CDR1 is SQVTM and CDR2 is ANQGSEA. This CDR3 has 12 amino acids. CDR3 in DNA: TGCAGCTATAGGGACTCTCGCTATGGCTACACCTTC. It yields the protein CSYRDSRYGYTF.

CDR3 loop: CASNQLGAYEQYF. The CDR3 DNA reads as TGTGCCAGCAATCAACTAGGGGCCTACGAGCAGTACTTC. The V and J genes are TRBV6-1 and TRBJ2-7; D assignment may be TRBD1 or TRBD2 (5 bases each). CDR3 length: 13 residues. Germline values: CDR1 MNHNS, CDR2 SASEGT. Trimming left V 7 bases short and J 2 bases short, with 12 bases between.

The sample holds a few counts of this clonotype. The CDR3 nucleotides read TGTGCCATCAGTGCTCAGGGCGGCTATGGCTACACCTTC. Translating gives CAISAQGGYGYTF. The V call is TRBV10-3, the J call TRBJ1-2; weak D call: TRBD1 (5 bases). The CDR3 length is 13 residues. CDR1 is ENHRY, CDR2 SYGVKD, per germline. Trimming pared 4 bases from V and 4 bases from J, leaving 10 bases between.

The chain couples TRBV19 to TRBJ1-5, with D possibly TRBD1 on 5 matching bases. Per the germline V gene, CDR1 is LNHDA and CDR2 is SQIVND (reference sequence). The V end was cut by 3 bases, the J end by 0 bases, with 15 bases between. The CDR3 has 17 residues. Here the CDR3 DNA reads TGTGCCAGTAGTATTGGAGGTTTGGGGGATAGCAATCAGCCCCAGCATTTT. The encoded protein is CASSIGGLGDSNQPQHF.

This chain uses TRBV7-2 with TRBJ2-4, with D hard to call. The J call may not be correct, given that the DNA end is closer to TRBJ2-7. The CDR3 has 13 amino acids. Germline CDR1 is SGHTA and CDR2 is FQGNSA. As DNA, the CDR3 is TGTGCCAGCAGCTTATTTCCAAGGGACGAGCAGTACTTC. Translating gives CASSLFPRDEQYF.

The rearrangement links TRBV11-2 to TRBJ2-1; 14 bases are a match to TRBD2. V shed 1 base and J 7 bases; nucleotides not matched to a gene: 6. Germline CDR1 SGHAT, CDR2 FQNNGV. The CDR3 is 17 residues long. In nucleotides, the CDR3 is TGTGCCAGCAGCTTAGGACTAGCGGGAGGGCCGGTGAATGAGCAGTTCTTC. Its protein is CASSLGLAGGPVNEQFF.

CDR3 coding DNA: TGTGCCAGCAGCCAAGGAGGACCTGGGGCTTTCTTT. Encoded protein: CASSQGGPGAFF. The V and J genes are TRBV3-1 and TRBJ1-1, with D uncertain. The CDR3 has 12 residues. CDR1 is LGHDT and CDR2 is YNNKEL in the germline V gene (reference sequence). The V and J ends lost 1 base and 11 bases respectively, with 11 bases between them.

This chain connects TRBV6-5 to TRBJ2-5; TRBD2 agrees at 10 bases. The J call may not be correct, given that the DNA end is closer to TRBJ2-7. The germline gives CDR1 MNHEY, CDR2 SVGAGI. The CDR3 consists of 15 residues. The DNA for the CDR3 is TGTGCCAGCAGTTACGCTAGCGGGAGATTCTACGAGCAGTACTTC. This gives the protein CASSYASGRFYEQYF.

The chain recombines TRBV18 with TRBJ2-4, with D perhaps matching TRBD1 or TRBD2 (5 bases each). This CDR3 has 12 residues. The V end was cut by 6 bases, the J end by 9 bases, with 12 bases between. CDR1 and CDR2 (germline): KGHSH, LQKENI. CDR3 residues: CASSSERGIQYF. The CDR3 DNA sequence: TGTGCCAGCTCTTCCGAGAGGGGCATTCAGTACTTC.

The chain combines TRBV6-5 with TRBJ2-7, with 7 bases identical to TRBD1. With V trimmed by 5 bases and J by 2 bases, 6 bases remained unmatched. The CDR3 totals 14 residues. CDR1 MNHEY and CDR2 SVGAGI come from the germline V gene. DNA of the CDR3: TGTGCCAGCAGTCGACAGGGTGCAGCCTACGAGCAGTACTTC. It specifies CASSRQGAAYEQYF.

This chain joins TRBV27 and TRBJ2-7; possible D gene TRBD1, 5 bases. V was trimmed by 5 bases and J by 1 base, leaving 15 bases between them. The germline CDR1 and CDR2 sequences are MNHEY and SMNVEV (reference sequence). This CDR3 spans 15 amino acids. Here the CDR3 reads CASSTTGSGSYEQYF. CDR3 sequence (DNA): TGTGCCAGCAGTACTACAGGCTCTGGGTCCTACGAGCAGTACTTC.

The chain couples TRBV20-1 to TRBJ2-7; weak D call: TRBD1 (5 bases). CDR3 length: 15 residues. Deletions cut 5 bases from V and 0 bases from J, with 17 bases between. The V gene's germline CDR1 is DFQATT and CDR2 SNEGSKA (reference sequence). The chain's CDR3 is CSAASRGWGSYEQYF. In nucleotides, the CDR3 is TGCAGTGCTGCATCTAGGGGTTGGGGCTCCTACGAGCAGTACTTC.

The chain couples TRBV6-5 to TRBJ2-7; D possibly corresponds to TRBD1 (6 bases). Per the germline V gene, CDR1 is MNHEY and CDR2 is SVGAGI. Trimming took 8 bases from V and 2 from J, leaving 16 bases between them. The CDR3 is 14 amino acids. The chain's CDR3 is CASSILTGAYEQYF. CDR3 bases: TGTGCCAGCTCCATCTTGACAGGCGCCTACGAGCAGTACTTC.

This clonotype came up once. This chain uses TRBV28 with TRBJ2-7, with D possibly TRBD1 on 8 matching bases. The germline gives CDR1 MDHEN, CDR2 SYDVKM. The CDR3 has 12 amino acids. This CDR3 reads CAGGTGYYEQYF. In DNA, the CDR3 is TGTGCGGGGGGGACAGGATACTACGAGCAGTACTTC.

V is TRBV7-9 and J is TRBJ1-2; perhaps TRBD1 as D (6 bases). Germline CDR1 is SEHNR and CDR2 is FQNEAQ (reference sequence). CDR3 length: 12 amino acids. Trimming pared 5 bases from V and 8 bases from J, leaving 12 bases between. The CDR3 DNA sequence: TGTGCCAGCAGCCCCGGGGGGGCAGGCTACACCTTC. Its translation is CASSPGGAGYTF.

This rearrangement joins TRBV20-1 to TRBJ2-1, with D tentatively TRBD1 or TRBD2 (5 bases each). CDR3 length equals 16 residues. Looked up from germline, CDR1 is DFQATT and CDR2 is SNEGSKA (reference sequence). V lost 4 bases and J 2 bases, leaving 18 bases between the germline ends. The CDR3 DNA sequence: TGCAGTGCTACTACTCGGGACCCCCAGGCCTACAATGAGCAGTTCTTC. This sequence encodes CSATTRDPQAYNEQFF.

The chain carries TRBV7-2 and TRBJ2-7; D perhaps matches TRBD1 (5 bases). V lost 3 bases and J 2 bases, leaving 8 bases between the germline ends. CDR1 and CDR2 (germline): SGHTA, FQGNSA. This CDR3 has 13 amino acids. The CDR3 nucleotides read TGTGCCAGCAGCTTTTCCAGGGCCTACGAGCAGTACTTC. Translation gives CASSFSRAYEQYF.

The chain has TRBV13 and TRBJ2-7; the match to TRBD2 covers 7 bases. This CDR3 has 16 residues. Germline V CDR1 and CDR2: PRHDT, FYEKMQ (reference sequence). The J segment lost 5 bases and the V segment lost 2 bases, leaving 12 bases of the junction unmatched. In DNA, the CDR3 is TGTGCCAGCAGCTTATGGGGTCGGCGGGAGCATAACGAGCAGTACTTC. Its translation is CASSLWGRREHNEQYF.

This clonotype came up a few times. The chain has TRBV10-3 and TRBJ1-2; D is ambiguous. Trimming stripped 2 bases from V and 0 bases from J, with 7 bases between. The CDR3 length is 14 residues. Looked up from germline, CDR1 is ENHRY and CDR2 is SYGVKD. The CDR3 sequence: CAISEIGANYGYTF. The CDR3 region has the DNA TGTGCCATCAGTGAGATAGGAGCTAACTATGGCTACACCTTC.

The chain has TRBV9 and TRBJ2-7; 7 nucleotides agree with TRBD1. The trim removed 3 bases at V and 4 bases at J, leaving 13 bases unmatched. This CDR3 is 16 amino acids long. Germline V CDR1 and CDR2: SGDLS, YYNGEE. In DNA form, the CDR3 reads TGTGCCAGCAGCGAGAGAGAAGCAGGGGGTCAGTACGAGCAGTACTTC. This sequence encodes CASSEREAGGQYEQYF.

This clonotype appeared many times. This chain connects TRBV10-3 to TRBJ2-5; no clear D gene. This CDR3 has 13 residues. CDR1 is ENHRY and CDR2 is SYGVKD in the germline V gene. The V end lost 2 bases, the J end lost 5 bases, and 9 bases lay between the germline ends. The CDR3 region is CAISEKQEETQYF. The DNA for the CDR3 is TGTGCCATCAGTGAGAAGCAGGAGGAGACCCAGTACTTC.

CDR3 sequence (DNA): TGCGCCAGCAGCTTGCGCGTCAGTTATCACGAGCAGTACTTC. The encoded protein is CASSLRVSYHEQYF. This chain uses TRBV5-1 with TRBJ2-4; D gene unclear. The J call may be wrong; the DNA end is better matched by TRBJ2-7. CDR3 length: 14 amino acids. Germline CDR1 and CDR2: SGHRS and YFSETQ.

The chain recombines TRBV27 with TRBJ2-7, with 13 bases aligning to TRBD2. Germline V CDR1 and CDR2: MNHEY, SMNVEV (reference sequence). V lost 6 bases and J lost 0; bases outside the gene matches: 2. This CDR3 is 15 amino acids long. The DNA of the CDR3 is TGTGCCAGCAGGGGACTAGCGGGGACCTCCTACGAGCAGTACTTC. Translation: CASRGLAGTSYEQYF.